The 18 T cell receptor beta chains listed next were all sequenced from one sample in a study of shared clonotypes between healthy human individuals. TCRdb keeps only in-frame clones here, not all; method: immunoSEQ multiplex PCR. The sample includes 85,000 to 100,000 clones, approximately 63% of them seen just once. The sequenced material came from memory CD8+ T cells sorted from blood. Noted subset: CD45RO+ cells pooled with CCR7-negative TemRA cells. These TCRs come from a man aged 25 to 45 in good health.

The chain has TRBV2 and TRBJ2-3; a possible D gene is TRBD1 (5 bases). Germline CDR1 SNHLY, CDR2 FYNNEI. V was pared by 6 bases and J by 0 bases, with 10 bases between. There are 14 residues in the CDR3. CDR3 bases: TGTGCCAGCAGATTCGACAGAAGCACAGATACGCAGTATTTT. Protein product: CASRFDRSTDTQYF.

The chain combines TRBV5-1 with TRBJ2-1, with TRBD2 identical over 10 bases. Unmatched junction bases numbered 8, after V lost 6 bases and J lost 5 bases. The CDR3 loop spans 15 amino acids. Germline V gives CDR1 SGHRS, CDR2 YFSETQ. The CDR3 DNA is TGCGCCAGCAATCCAGGACTAGCGGCTAACAATGAGCAGTTCTTC. It is translated as CASNPGLAANNEQFF.

This clone was seen many times. J is TRBJ2-7 and V is TRBV6-1, with D unclear. Trimming removed 5 bases at V and 2 bases at J, with 10 bases between. The germline gives CDR1 MNHNS, CDR2 SASEGT. The CDR3 loop spans 13 amino acids. In DNA form, the CDR3 reads TGTGCCAGCAGTTATAACAGAGCCTACGAGCAGTACTTC. This sequence encodes CASSYNRAYEQYF.

This chain uses TRBV4-3 with TRBJ1-2; weak D call: TRBD1 (5 bases). The ends were cut back, 0 bases at V and 7 bases at J, with 12 bases in the middle. Germline CDR1 and CDR2: LGHNA and YSLEER. The CDR3 length is 14 residues. The CDR3 bases are TGCGCCAGCAGCCAAGATTGGGGGGAGGCTGGCTACACCTTC. Protein sequence: CASSQDWGEAGYTF.

This chain links TRBV20-1 with TRBJ2-3; D is uncertain. The germline gives CDR1 DFQATT, CDR2 SNEGSKA (reference sequence). V was pared by 5 bases and J by 6 bases, with 9 bases between. This CDR3 comprises 11 residues. CDR3: CSAHLLDTQYF. The CDR3 DNA is TGCAGTGCTCACCTACTGGATACGCAGTATTTT.

The V and J genes are TRBV6-1 and TRBJ2-3; 7 bases are shared with TRBD2. Germline CDR1 is MNHNS and CDR2 is SASEGT. The J segment lost 6 bases and the V segment lost 6 bases, leaving 9 bases of the junction unmatched. The CDR3 runs to 14 residues. The chain's CDR3 is CASRGSGRADTQYF. DNA of the CDR3: TGTGCCAGCAGGGGTAGTGGGAGGGCGGATACGCAGTATTTT.

This clone has at least ten counts. J is TRBJ2-1 and V is TRBV14; D uncertain. V lost 6 bases, J lost 3 bases, and 18 bases lay in between. CDR1 is SGHDN and CDR2 is FVKESK in the germline V gene. There are 16 residues in the CDR3. The CDR3 spells CASSSKVQGLYNEQFF. Here the CDR3 DNA reads TGTGCCAGCAGTTCGAAAGTTCAAGGGCTCTACAATGAGCAGTTCTTC.

This clone appeared a single time. This rearrangement joins TRBV2 to TRBJ2-1; TRBD1 matches 7 bases. Trimming cost V 0 bases and J 7 bases; bases outside gene matches: 6. Germline V lookup: CDR1 SNHLY, CDR2 FYNNEI. CDR3 length: 15 amino acids. The CDR3 DNA follows: TGTGCCAGCAGTGAAGCGCTGACAGGGTTAAATGAGCAGTTCTTC. Amino acids: CASSEALTGLNEQFF.

The table lists this clone with a few counts. This sequence joins TRBV25-1 and TRBJ2-7, with D perhaps TRBD1 or TRBD2 (5 bases each). V lost 3 bases and J 0 bases, leaving 15 bases between the germline ends. The length of the CDR3 is 16 residues. Germline CDR1 and CDR2: MGHDK and SYGVNS. CDR3 amino acids: CASSDMGTASSYEQYF. CDR3 bases: TGTGCCAGCAGTGACATGGGGACCGCAAGCTCCTACGAGCAGTACTTC.

This rearrangement joins TRBV7-9 to TRBJ2-1; 7 positions agree with TRBD2. J lost 10 bases, V lost 1 base, and 7 bases had no gene match. The V gene's germline CDR1 is SEHNR and CDR2 FQNEAQ (reference sequence). This CDR3 comprises 14 residues. The CDR3 nucleotides read TGTGCCAGCAGCTTAGTAGCGGGCTTGGGAGAGCAGTTCTTC. Amino acids: CASSLVAGLGEQFF.

J is TRBJ1-2 and V is TRBV5-1; D unclear. V was cut by 7 bases and J by 8 bases, with 21 bases left in between. The CDR3 loop spans 14 amino acids. Germline CDR1 SGHRS, CDR2 YFSETQ. The DNA of the CDR3 is TGCGCCAGCTGTGATACTTGGGCGGGGAGCGGCTACACCTTC. Translating it yields CASCDTWAGSGYTF.

V is TRBV4-1 and J is TRBJ2-7; 12 bases map to TRBD2. The V segment lost 0 bases and the J segment 3 bases; nucleotides outside the gene matches: 6. The CDR3 sequence is 17 residues long. Germline values: CDR1 MGHRA, CDR2 YSYEKL. In nucleotides, the CDR3 is TGCGCCAGCAGCCAAGATTTTCTAGCGGGAGGGGTCTACGAGCAGTACTTC. Amino acids: CASSQDFLAGGVYEQYF.

This clone came up many times. V usage is TRBV5-4 and J usage is TRBJ2-3; TRBD2 matches 10 bases. CDR3 size: 18 residues. Trimming took 6 bases from V and 0 from J; bases not matched to a gene: 13. Germline CDR1 is SGHNT and CDR2 is YYREEE (reference sequence). In DNA, the CDR3 is TGTGCCAGCACCCCGACGATGGGACTAGCGACTAGCACAGATACGCAGTATTTT. Translation: CASTPTMGLATSTDTQYF. Combining the CDR3 with reference TRBV5-4 and TRBJ2-3 gives the whole variable domain ETGVTQSPTHLIKTRGQQVTLRCSSQSGHNTVSWYQQALGQGPQFIFQYYREEENGRGNFPPRFSGLQFPNYSSELNVNALELDDSALYLCASTPTMGLATSTDTQYFGPGTRLTVL.

The J gene is TRBJ1-2, the V gene TRBV1. TRBV1 is recorded as a pseudogene. This CDR3 region has 16 residues. Here the CDR3 DNA reads TGCACCAGCAGCCGCGGGGTTGTGCGAAAGACCTATGGCTACACCTTC. Its protein is CTSSRGVVRKTYGYTF.

The chain is built from TRBV5-6 and TRBJ2-3; the match to TRBD2 covers 7 bases. The CDR3 totals 14 residues. The ends lost 2 bases at V and 6 bases at J; junction bases unmatched: 6. The germline gives CDR1 SGHDT, CDR2 YYEEEE. CDR3: CASSFGGEGDTQYF. DNA for the CDR3: TGTGCCAGCAGCTTTGGTGGGGAGGGGGATACGCAGTATTTT. The full variable domain, its missing parts supplied by reference TRBV5-6 and TRBJ2-3, is DAGVTQSPTHLIKTRGQQVTLRCSPKSGHDTVSWYQQALGQGPQFIFQYYEEEERQRGNFPDRFSGHQFPNYSSELNVNALLLGDSALYLCASSFGGEGDTQYFGPGTRLTVL.

Regarding this clone: This may come from a read error, since a much larger clone is one base off. V gene TRBV12-2 combines with J gene TRBJ2-4; the D segment call TRBD2 is taken from the table without a DNA check. TRBV12-2 is recorded as a pseudogene. CDR3 size: 14 residues. CDR3 in amino acids: CASSQGLGGDIQYF. CDR3 nucleotides: TGTGCCAGCAGCCAGGGGCTGGGGGGGGACATTCAGTACTTC.

The chain uses TRBV11-2 and TRBJ2-5; perhaps TRBD1 as D (5 bases). V lost 5 bases, J lost 5 bases, and 12 bases lay in between. Germline V lookup: CDR1 SGHAT, CDR2 FQNNGV. The CDR3 totals 13 residues. For the CDR3, the DNA is TGTGCCAGCAGCGCAGGGTTCTTGGAGACCCAGTACTTC. Translation gives CASSAGFLETQYF. The entire variable domain, with the rest obtained from reference TRBV11-2 and TRBJ2-5, is as follows: EAGVAQSPRYKIIEKRQSVAFWCNPISGHATLYWYQQILGQGPKLLIQFQNNGVVDDSQLPKDRFSAERLKGVDSTLKIQPAKLEDSAVYLCASSAGFLETQYFGPGTRLLVL.

The chain employs TRBV2 and TRBJ2-6; D may be TRBD1 (5 bases). CDR3 length equals 14 residues. Germline lookup yields CDR1 SNHLY and CDR2 FYNNEI. Trimming left V 5 bases short and J 2 bases short, with 7 bases between. CDR3 coding DNA: TGTGCCAGCAGTATAGGGGCTGGGGCCAACGTCCTGACTTTC. This gives the protein CASSIGAGANVLTF.